Listed below are T cell receptor beta chains from one sample, sequenced in a study of cytomegalovirus exposure and HLA in healthy donors. Assay used: immunoSEQ multiplex PCR; TCRdb lists only in-frame clones, some missing. The sample includes 150,000 to 200,000 clones, 65% to 80% seen only once; the top ten take around 1.9%. The sequencing sample was made of PBMCs. These receptors were taken from a man in his forties in good health and CMV-seronegative. Each CDR3 is given with its conserved first and last residue. The D gene is left open where the match is weak. Some rows have no size entry. The others give once, few or many, or a class for an expanded clone.

d_gene	j_gene	abundance	v_gene	len	CDR3aa	CDR3nt
NA	TRBJ1-5	NA	TRBV30	13	CAWSVGGDQPQHF	TGTGCCTGGAGTGTTGGAGGGGATCAGCCCCAGCATTTT
NA	TRBJ1-2	few	TRBV28	12	CASRTGSHGYTF	TGTGCCAGCAGAACAGGTTCCCATGGCTACACCTTC
TRBD2	TRBJ2-1	NA	TRBV5-1	13	CASSLGLANEQFF	TGCGCCAGCAGCTTAGGACTAGCCAATGAGCAGTTCTTC
TRBD1	TRBJ1-2	NA	TRBV29-1	13	CSVGTAPSYGYTF	TGCAGCGTGGGGACAGCCCCGAGCTATGGCTACACCTTC
TRBD2	TRBJ2-7	NA	TRBV7-8	16	CASSFGVPSGSYEQYF	TGTGCCAGCAGCTTTGGGGTTCCTAGCGGGAGCTACGAGCAGTACTTC
NA	TRBJ1-3	NA	TRBV28	14	CASSPVGFGNTIYF	TGTGCCAGCAGCCCCGTGGGCTTTGGAAACACCATATATTTT
TRBD2	TRBJ2-2	NA	TRBV30	14	CARSGTRGIGELFF	TGTGCCCGGTCCGGGACTAGGGGCATCGGGGAGCTGTTTTTT
TRBD2	TRBJ2-5	once	TRBV6-6	13	CASRAGGRGTQYF	TGTGCCAGCAGAGCGGGAGGAAGGGGGACCCAGTACTTC
NA	TRBJ2-7	few	TRBV5-1	15	CASRLDGRGGTEQYF	TGCGCCAGCAGGCTGGACGGCAGGGGCGGAACCGAGCAGTACTTC
NA	TRBJ1-2	NA	TRBV5-1	13	CASSLDRDYGYTF	TGCGCCAGCAGCTTGGACAGAGACTATGGCTACACCTTC
TRBD1	TRBJ1-1	NA	TRBV4-2	17	CASSPLDRVSHGTEAFF	TGTGCCAGCAGCCCCCTGGACAGGGTAAGTCATGGCACTGAAGCTTTCTTT
NA	TRBJ2-3	NA	TRBV6-5	13	CASKALAEDTQYF	TGTGCCAGCAAGGCCCTAGCAGAAGATACGCAGTATTTT
TRBD1	TRBJ2-5	NA	TRBV7-2	16	CASSLAGDRGEETQYF	TGTGCCAGCAGCTTGGCCGGGGACAGGGGAGAAGAGACCCAGTACTTC
NA	TRBJ2-7	NA	TRBV28	13	CASSLGQTYEQYF	TGTGCCAGCAGTTTAGGACAGACCTACGAGCAGTACTTC
TRBD2	TRBJ2-3	NA	TRBV7-9	16	CASSLGTSGSTDTQYF	TGTGCCAGCAGCTTAGGGACTAGCGGGAGCACAGATACGCAGTATTTT
TRBD1	TRBJ2-7	NA	TRBV7-9	13	CASSSQGDYEQYF	TGTGCCAGCAGCTCACAGGGGGACTACGAGCAGTACTTC
TRBD2	TRBJ2-1	few	TRBV28	15	CASSSQREGPGEQFF	TGTGCCAGCAGTTCGCAGCGGGAGGGCCCTGGGGAGCAGTTCTTC
TRBD2	TRBJ2-7	NA	TRBV10-2	14	CASSEEREMSEQYF	TGCGCCAGCAGTGAGGAGCGGGAGATGAGCGAGCAGTACTTC
TRBD2	TRBJ2-1	NA	TRBV11-2	17	CASSLGLGLAGGLEQFF	TGTGCCAGCAGCTTAGGATTGGGACTAGCGGGAGGTCTTGAGCAGTTCTTC
TRBD2	TRBJ2-5	few	TRBV29-1	13	CSVETSGEETQYF	TGCAGCGTTGAGACTAGCGGGGAAGAGACCCAGTACTTC
TRBD2	TRBJ2-1	NA	TRBV11-1	16	CASSLEASGGYNEQFF	TGTGCCAGCAGCTTAGAAGCTAGCGGGGGATACAATGAGCAGTTCTTC
NA	TRBJ1-2	NA	TRBV10-3	13	CAISGEEDYGYTF	TGTGCCATCAGTGGCGAAGAGGACTATGGCTACACCTTC
NA	TRBJ2-2	NA	TRBV7-7	15	CASSTGLRLPGELFF	TGTGCTAGCAGCACCGGACTACGGCTTCCCGGGGAGCTGTTTTTT
TRBD2	TRBJ2-6	NA	TRBV2	18	CASSLSGRPLSGANVLTF	TGTGCCAGCAGCCTTAGCGGGAGGCCGCTCTCTGGGGCCAACGTCCTGACTTTC
TRBD2	TRBJ2-3	NA	TRBV25-1	15	CAVHGASGGTDTQYF	TGTGCCGTCCACGGGGCTAGCGGGGGCACAGATACGCAGTATTTT
TRBD1	TRBJ1-2	NA	TRBV28	15	CASITGTGSNYGYTF	TGTGCCAGCATCACGGGGACAGGGTCGAACTATGGCTACACCTTC
NA	TRBJ2-7	NA	TRBV10-3	16	CAISESASALSYEQYF	TGTGCCATCAGTGAGTCAGCTAGCGCCCTCTCCTACGAGCAGTACTTC
TRBD1	TRBJ2-7	NA	TRBV11-2	15	CASSLGGQGGDEQYF	TGTGCCAGCAGCTTAGGGGGACAGGGGGGGGACGAGCAGTACTTC
TRBD1	TRBJ2-3	NA	TRBV7-9	15	CASSLGGDRGDTQYF	TGTGCCAGCAGCTTAGGAGGGGACAGAGGGGATACGCAGTATTTT
NA	TRBJ1-4	NA	TRBV28	15	CASTPSSGSNEKLFF	TGTGCCAGCACCCCTTCCTCCGGGAGCAATGAAAAACTGTTTTTT
TRBD1	TRBJ2-3	once	TRBV7-2	14	CASSSDRGRFTQYF	TGTGCCAGCAGCTCAGACAGGGGGCGGTTTACGCAGTATTTT
NA	TRBJ2-3	NA	TRBV5-1	18	CASSFPRGATFGTDTQYF	TGCGCCAGCAGCTTCCCCAGGGGCGCAACCTTCGGAACAGATACGCAGTATTTT
TRBD1	TRBJ2-3	NA	TRBV29-1	14	CSIGEQGSTDTQYF	TGCAGCATCGGGGAACAGGGGAGCACAGATACGCAGTATTTT
TRBD1	TRBJ2-7	NA	TRBV2	15	CASKLADRGSYEQYF	TGTGCCAGCAAGTTGGCGGACAGGGGATCCTACGAGCAGTACTTC
TRBD2	TRBJ2-3	NA	TRBV5-1	18	CASSSGLLAGGFSDTQYF	TGCGCCAGCAGCTCTGGCCTACTAGCGGGAGGGTTCTCAGATACGCAGTATTTT
NA	TRBJ2-1	NA	TRBV5-4	13	CASSLAGDNEQFF	TGTGCCAGCAGCTTGGCAGGGGACAATGAGCAGTTCTTC
NA	TRBJ2-2	NA	TRBV4-1	14	CASSPPVGTGELFF	TGCGCCAGCAGCCCGCCCGTCGGCACCGGGGAGCTGTTTTTT
TRBD1	TRBJ1-4	NA	TRBV28	16	CASSSGQGAANEKLFF	TGTGCCAGCAGTTCCGGACAGGGGGCAGCTAATGAAAAACTGTTTTTT
TRBD2	TRBJ2-5	NA	TRBV5-4	16	CASSPLSGTIQETQYF	TGTGCCAGCAGCCCTCTGAGCGGGACTATACAAGAGACCCAGTACTTC
TRBD1	TRBJ2-1	NA	TRBV28	19	CASSGALDRGRPSYNEQFF	TGTGCCAGCTCGGGGGCCCTAGACAGGGGGCGACCCTCCTACAATGAGCAGTTCTTC
TRBD1	TRBJ1-2	NA	TRBV28	13	CASLDRGRYGYTF	TGTGCCAGCTTGGACAGGGGGCGGTATGGCTACACCTTC
TRBD1	TRBJ1-3	NA	TRBV19	15	CASTPPGQGANTIYF	TGTGCCAGTACCCCTCCGGGACAGGGAGCAAACACCATATATTTT
TRBD1	TRBJ2-2	NA	TRBV7-9	19	CASSLADRDSDANTGELFF	TGTGCCAGCAGCTTAGCGGACAGGGATTCGGACGCGAACACCGGGGAGCTGTTTTTT
NA	TRBJ1-5	few	TRBV5-6	14	CASSYQGLGQPQHF	TGTGCCAGCAGCTACCAGGGTTTGGGACAGCCCCAGCATTTT
TRBD1	TRBJ1-5	NA	TRBV4-1	17	CASSQAPGQGVNQPQHF	TGCGCCAGCAGCCAAGCCCCGGGACAGGGCGTCAATCAGCCCCAGCATTTT
TRBD2	TRBJ2-5	NA	TRBV5-1	16	CASSLGSGSGQETQYF	TGCGCCAGCAGCTTGGGGAGCGGGAGCGGCCAAGAGACCCAGTACTTC
TRBD1	TRBJ2-1	NA	TRBV9	16	CASSPRDRGRWNEQFF	TGTGCCAGCAGCCCGCGGGACAGGGGGCGTTGGAATGAGCAGTTCTTC
NA	TRBJ2-2	NA	TRBV2	15	CASRVERMNTGELFF	TGTGCCAGCAGGGTCGAGAGGATGAACACCGGGGAGCTGTTTTTT
NA	TRBJ2-3	NA	TRBV7-2	15	CASSIGGGGTDTQYF	TGTGCCAGCAGTATCGGCGGAGGGGGCACAGATACGCAGTATTTT
NA	TRBJ2-7	NA	TRBV4-1	16	CASSPKFYGEAYEQYF	TGCGCCAGCAGCCCCAAGTTTTACGGGGAGGCATACGAGCAGTACTTC
NA	TRBJ2-3	NA	TRBV7-2	13	CASSLQYPDTQYF	TGTGCCAGCAGCCTACAGTATCCAGATACGCAGTATTTT
TRBD1	TRBJ2-7	once	TRBV14	14	CASSQMGQNYEQYF	TGTGCCAGCAGCCAAATGGGACAGAACTACGAGCAGTACTTC